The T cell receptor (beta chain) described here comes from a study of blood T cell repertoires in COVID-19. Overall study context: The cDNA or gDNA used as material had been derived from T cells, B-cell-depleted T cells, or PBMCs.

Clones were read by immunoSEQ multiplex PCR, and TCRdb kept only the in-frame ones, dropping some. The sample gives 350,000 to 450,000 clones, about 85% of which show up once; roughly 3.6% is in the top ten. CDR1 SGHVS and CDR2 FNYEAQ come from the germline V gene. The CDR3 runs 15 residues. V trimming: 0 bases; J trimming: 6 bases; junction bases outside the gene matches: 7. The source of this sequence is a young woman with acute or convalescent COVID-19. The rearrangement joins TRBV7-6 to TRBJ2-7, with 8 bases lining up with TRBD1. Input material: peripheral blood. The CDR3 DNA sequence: TGTGCCAGCAGCTTAGCGGCGCAGGGGGCGACCGAGCAGTACTTC. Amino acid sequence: CASSLAAQGATEQYF.